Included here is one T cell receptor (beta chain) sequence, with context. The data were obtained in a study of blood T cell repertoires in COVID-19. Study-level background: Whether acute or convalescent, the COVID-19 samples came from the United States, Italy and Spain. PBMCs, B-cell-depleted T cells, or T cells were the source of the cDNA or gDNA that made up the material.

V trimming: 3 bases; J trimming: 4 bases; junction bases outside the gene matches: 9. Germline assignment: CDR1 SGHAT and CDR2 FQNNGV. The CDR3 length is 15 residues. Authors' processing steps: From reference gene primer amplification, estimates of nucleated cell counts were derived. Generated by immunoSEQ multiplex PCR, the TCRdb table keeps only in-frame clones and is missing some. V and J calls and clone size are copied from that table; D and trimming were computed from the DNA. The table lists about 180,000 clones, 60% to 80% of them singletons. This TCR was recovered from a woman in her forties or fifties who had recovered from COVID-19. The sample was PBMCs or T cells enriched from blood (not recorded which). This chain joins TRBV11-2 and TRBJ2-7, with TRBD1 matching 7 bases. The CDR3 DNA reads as TGTGCCAGCAGCTTGCGCCGGGACAGCTTATACGAGCAGTACTTC. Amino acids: CASSLRRDSLYEQYF.